This paragraph reports one T cell receptor beta chain. This entry comes from a study of blood T cell repertoires in COVID-19. On the study more broadly: Sources were T cells, B-cell-depleted T cells, or PBMCs; the material itself was cDNA or gDNA.

Under the authors' procedure: Reference gene primer amplification yielded estimated nucleated cell counts. TCRdb's copy holds only in-frame clones and misses some; the assay was immunoSEQ multiplex PCR. The D gene and trimming were derived from the DNA, and the V and J assignments and clone size from that table. The sample lists approximately 350,000 clones; around 89% were seen once. V was trimmed by 3 bases and J by 6 bases, leaving 9 bases between them. This CDR3 region has 13 residues. Per germline, CDR1 SGHAT and CDR2 FQDESV (reference sequence). The sequencing input was peripheral blood. The sequence came from a man in his forties or fifties with acute or convalescent COVID-19. The gene calls are TRBV11-1 and TRBJ2-1, with D perhaps TRBD1 (6 bases). CDR3 DNA: TGTGCCAGCAGCTTCAGGGGCCGCAATGAGCAGTTCTTC. It encodes CASSFRGRNEQFF.